A selection of T cell receptor beta chains follows, all from one sample in a study of radiation and T cells in renal cell carcinoma. Data came from immunoSEQ multiplex PCR; TCRdb stores just in-frame clones and leaves some out. The sample has 80,000 or so clones, 89% seen once. Material: blood, obtained from a patient whose treatment included radiotherapy and nephrectomy. The receptors shown here come from a woman in her 70s with renal cell carcinoma. Both conserved end residues are part of each CDR3. A D gene is named only where the DNA matches it firmly. The size of a clone is reported for some rows only, either as once, few or many, or as a class for expanded clones.

TRBV11-2,TRBJ2-1,-,12,-,TGTGCCAGCAGCTTAAGTAGGGCTGAGCAGTTCTTC,CASSLSRAEQFF
TRBV9,TRBJ2-3,-,16,TRBD1,TGTGCCAGCAGCGCTTCCGGGACAGGGGGCACTGAAACGCAGTATTTT,CASSASGTGGTETQYF
TRBV30,TRBJ2-6,-,14,-,TGTGCCTGGAGTGTACCTTCTGGGGCCAACGTCCTGACTTTC,CAWSVPSGANVLTF
TRBV5-8,TRBJ2-5,-,14,-,TGTGCCAGCAGCCAGGGGGGCCCAGGGGAGACCCAGTACTTC,CASSQGGPGETQYF
TRBV7-9,TRBJ2-1,-,14,-,TGTGCCAGCAGCTTGGGCCCCTTCTACAATGAGCAGTTCTTC,CASSLGPFYNEQFF
TRBV7-8,TRBJ2-3,-,17,TRBD2,TGTGCCAGCAGCTTAGTCGGGAGGGCTAGCGGGGGGGATACGCAGTATTTT,CASSLVGRASGGDTQYF
TRBV14,TRBJ1-2,-,14,TRBD1,TGTGCCAGCAGCTCTACCGGGACAGTAAGTGGCTACACCTTC,CASSSTGTVSGYTF
TRBV19,TRBJ2-5,-,16,TRBD2,TGTGCCAGTAGTATAGAGGGACTAGCGGGGACGGAGACCCAGTACTTC,CASSIEGLAGTETQYF
TRBV28,TRBJ2-5,-,12,TRBD2,TGTGCCAGCAGTAGGACTAGAGAGACCCAGTACTTC,CASSRTRETQYF
TRBV19,TRBJ1-1,-,13,TRBD1,TGTGCCAGTGGGGACAGGGGGCAGGCTGAAGCTTTCTTT,CASGDRGQAEAFF
TRBV28,TRBJ1-4,-,16,-,TGTGCCAGCAGTCTGGGGGGGTTCCAAACTAATGAAAAACTGTTTTTT,CASSLGGFQTNEKLFF
TRBV6-1,TRBJ1-4,-,13,-,TGTGCCAGCAGTGAAGACGGACAAGGAAAACTGTTTTTT,CASSEDGQGKLFF
TRBV28,TRBJ2-3,-,16,TRBD1,TGTGCCAGCCCCCAGTCCGGGACAGGGTTTCCAGATACGCAGTATTTT,CASPQSGTGFPDTQYF
TRBV7-2,TRBJ2-1,-,16,TRBD2,TGTGCCAGCAGCCCCCTTGCAGGGACTAGCTACAATGAGCAGTTCTTC,CASSPLAGTSYNEQFF
TRBV19,TRBJ2-7,-,14,-,TGTGCCAGTAGTCCGGGGACCGGCTCCTACGAGCAGTACTTC,CASSPGTGSYEQYF
TRBV11-3,TRBJ2-1,-,15,TRBD2,TGTGCCAGCAGCAGCACTCTAGCGGCCTACAATGAGCAGTTCTTC,CASSSTLAAYNEQFF
TRBV5-1,TRBJ2-6,-,17,-,TGCGCCAGCAGCTTCCAGGGTTCCCGAGCTGGGGCCAACGTCCTGACTTTC,CASSFQGSRAGANVLTF
TRBV30,TRBJ2-3,-,13,-,TGTGCCTGGAGGGCGACAGGAACAGATACGCAGTATTTT,CAWRATGTDTQYF
TRBV7-9,TRBJ2-3,-,15,TRBD2,TGTGCCAGCAGCTTATTCCCGGGGGGGGCAGATACGCAGTATTTT,CASSLFPGGADTQYF
TRBV19,TRBJ1-4,-,14,-,TGTGCCAGTAGTAGCAGGGGCAGCAGGGAAAAACTGTTTTTT,CASSSRGSREKLFF
TRBV6-4,TRBJ2-7,-,13,TRBD1,TGTGCCAGCAGTGAAGGACAGGGGACCAAGCAGTACTTC,CASSEGQGTKQYF
TRBV6-1,TRBJ1-2,-,12,-,TGTGCCACCTCGGAGAGCTCCTATGGCTACACCTTC,CATSESSYGYTF
TRBV14,TRBJ2-7,-,15,-,TGTGCCAGCAGCGTCAGGGCGTTGGGCCCCTACGAGCAGTACTTC,CASSVRALGPYEQYF
TRBV7-2,TRBJ2-1,once,15,TRBD2,TGTGCCAGCAGCTTCCGGGGGGGCTCCTACAATGAGCAGTTCTTC,CASSFRGGSYNEQFF
TRBV7-3,TRBJ1-1,once,15,-,TGTGCCAGCAGCCAAGATCCGGGACAATCCACTGAAGCTTTCTTT,CASSQDPGQSTEAFF
TRBV19,TRBJ1-6,-,15,-,TGTGCCAGTAGTCCCAGGCCCGGTCAGAATTCACCCCTCCACTTT,CASSPRPGQNSPLHF
TRBV11-2,TRBJ2-7,-,19,-,TGTGCCAGCAGCTTGGGACCACCCGCCGACCCACCCACGGAATACGAGCAGTACTTC,CASSLGPPADPPTEYEQYF
TRBV7-3,TRBJ1-2,-,12,-,TGTGCCAGCAGCTTAAGTGGGACCGGCTACACCTTC,CASSLSGTGYTF
TRBV5-1,TRBJ1-1,few,14,-,TGCGCCAGCAGCTTCGCACAGTATACCACTGAAGCTTTCTTT,CASSFAQYTTEAFF
TRBV28,TRBJ1-1,-,12,TRBD1,TGTGCCAGCCCCGGACAGGGGACTGAAGCTTTCTTT,CASPGQGTEAFF
TRBV7-3,TRBJ2-2,-,16,TRBD1,TGTGCCAGCAGCTCCTCAGGGGACAGGGAAAACGGGGAGCTGTTTTTT,CASSSSGDRENGELFF
TRBV19,TRBJ2-6,-,19,TRBD2,TGTGCCAGTAGTTCCCGGACTAGCGGGGGGGCTCCTGGGGCCAACGTCCTGACTTTC,CASSSRTSGGAPGANVLTF
TRBV19,TRBJ2-2,-,17,TRBD1,TGTGCCAGTAGACTCACTACCGGGACAGGAGACACCGGGGAGCTGTTTTTT,CASRLTTGTGDTGELFF
TRBV13,TRBJ2-2,-,12,-,TGTGCCAGCACCTCGGCCGGAGGGGAGCTGTTTTTT,CASTSAGGELFF
TRBV6-6,TRBJ2-1,-,14,-,TGTGCCAGCTCAGGTGGAAGCTCCTACAATGAGCAGTTCTTC,CASSGGSSYNEQFF
TRBV5-6,TRBJ2-2,few,14,-,TGTGCCAGCAGCTTGACGACACGCACCGGGGAGCTGTTTTTT,CASSLTTRTGELFF
TRBV19,TRBJ2-2,-,15,TRBD1,TGTGCCAGTTCACCGGGACAGGGCTTTCCCGGGGAGCTGTTTTTT,CASSPGQGFPGELFF
TRBV9,TRBJ2-1,-,14,TRBD2,TGTGCCAGCAATTTAGCGGGGGCCTACAATGAGCAGTTCTTC,CASNLAGAYNEQFF
TRBV18,TRBJ2-6,-,16,-,TGTGCCAGCTCCCCCAAGGCGGTGTTAGGGGCCAACGTCCTGACTTTC,CASSPKAVLGANVLTF
TRBV9,TRBJ2-2,-,13,-,TGTGCCAGCAGCGTAGCGTGGACCGGGGAGCTGTTTTTT,CASSVAWTGELFF